This passage covers 7 T cell receptor beta chains from one sample sequenced in a study of blood T cells in healthy people across ages. A sample-barcoded 5' primer and a J-beta primer mix were used in a second PCR of roughly 7 to 12 cycles. One entry per CDR3 protein results from TCRdb running MiXCR on the 5' RACE reads. The data hold 1 million to 1.2 million distinct CDR3 sequences, with roughly two fifths observed a single time. Sequenced sample: blood. The receptor source for this set is a man aged 18 to 29 in good health.

The genes are TRBV6-5 and TRBJ1-5, with D uncertain. The germline V and J ends were trimmed by 2 bases and 2 bases, with 10 bases remaining between them. The CDR3 totals 15 residues. The germline V gene encodes CDR1 MNHEY and CDR2 SVGAGI. The CDR3 region has the DNA TGTGCCAGCAGTTACCGACCGGAGGGCAATCAGCCCCAGCATTTT. This codes for CASSYRPEGNQPQHF.

The rearrangement joins TRBV7-9 to TRBJ2-5; D possibly corresponds to TRBD2 (5 bases). V was trimmed by 5 bases and J by 1 base, leaving 14 bases between them. Germline lookup yields CDR1 SEHNR and CDR2 FQNEAQ (reference sequence). There are 15 residues in the CDR3. For the CDR3, the DNA is TGTGCCAGCAGCCCTTCTCGGCTAGCCCAAGAGACCCAGTACTTC. It encodes CASSPSRLAQETQYF.

To note about this clonotype: A single base separates this from a much larger clone, so it may be a read error. The chain combines TRBV29-1 with TRBJ2-1, with D unresolved. With 1 base removed from V and 8 bases from J, the gap between germline ends came to 9 bases. CDR1 is SQVTM and CDR2 is ANQGSEA in the germline V gene. The CDR3 spans 12 residues. CDR3 bases: TGCAGCGTTGAAGCCAGTGGCCATGAGCAGTTCTTC. Translation: CSVEASGHEQFF.

This chain uses TRBV20-1 with TRBJ2-3, with 9 bases matching TRBD2. The CDR3 has 16 amino acids. J gave up 1 base and V 4 bases, and 9 bases lay outside the gene matches. The germline gives CDR1 DFQATT, CDR2 SNEGSKA (reference sequence). CDR3 amino acids: CSAIVVAGARTDTQYF. The CDR3 nucleotides are TGCAGTGCTATAGTGGTAGCGGGGGCTCGCACAGATACGCAGTATTTT.

This clonotype showed up just a few times. The chain combines TRBV20-1 with TRBJ2-7, with D uncertain. The V gene lost 6 bases and the J gene lost 0 bases, with 15 bases spanning the gap. Germline loops: CDR1 DFQATT, CDR2 SNEGSKA (reference sequence). The CDR3 spans 14 residues. The CDR3 loop is CSASTDRSSYEQYF. In DNA form, the CDR3 reads TGCAGTGCCTCGACGGACCGAAGCTCCTACGAGCAGTACTTC.

In its sample, this clonotype was seen a few times. The V gene is TRBV9, the J gene TRBJ2-7, with D tentatively TRBD2 (6 bases). V was pared by 2 bases and J by 7 bases, with 16 bases between. This CDR3 has 14 amino acids. In germline, CDR1 is SGDLS, CDR2 YYNGEE. The CDR3 coding sequence is TGTGCCAGCAGCGTGGGACTTTCAAGTAGTGAGCAGTACTTC. Amino acids: CASSVGLSSSEQYF.

The chain couples TRBV10-3 to TRBJ2-3, with D possibly being TRBD1 or TRBD2 (5 bases each). Trimming removed 3 bases from V and 2 bases from J, with 12 bases in between. The V gene's germline CDR1 is ENHRY and CDR2 SYGVKD. There are 15 residues in the CDR3. CDR3 nucleotides: TGTGCCATCAGTGACGGGACGGAAGCCACAGATACGCAGTATTTT. It codes for CAISDGTEATDTQYF.